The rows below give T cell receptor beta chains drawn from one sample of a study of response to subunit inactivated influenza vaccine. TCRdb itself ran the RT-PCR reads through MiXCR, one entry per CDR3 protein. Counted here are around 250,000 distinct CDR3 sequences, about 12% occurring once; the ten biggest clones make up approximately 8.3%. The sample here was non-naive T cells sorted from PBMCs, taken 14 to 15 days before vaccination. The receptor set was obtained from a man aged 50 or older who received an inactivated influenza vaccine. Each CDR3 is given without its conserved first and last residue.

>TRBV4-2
ASSQDRAQNTEAF
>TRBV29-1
SADSFHRGGEAF
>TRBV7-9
ASSLEWGDHQF
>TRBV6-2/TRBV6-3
ASNFVTGTSFIEQF
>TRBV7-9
ASSFAGTEYEQY
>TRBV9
ASSVGAGTYEQY
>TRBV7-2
ASSPGQGRNVEQF
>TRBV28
ASSFLLGETQY
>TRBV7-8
ASSPYGQGHQPQH
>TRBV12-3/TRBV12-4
ASSLRVDQPQH
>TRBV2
ASIGLAGSNEQF
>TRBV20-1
SARVISREKDYNEQF
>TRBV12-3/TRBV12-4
ASSLWDREGGGYT
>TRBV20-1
SARPGNDYEQY
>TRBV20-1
SARDPLGAGANQPQH
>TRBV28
ASRPPITGGIFDEQY
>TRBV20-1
SASYGGGENEQF
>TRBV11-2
ASSFGTGADTEAF
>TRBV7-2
ASSLALGGAIQY
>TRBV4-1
ASSIWTGEYEQY
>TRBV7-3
ASSPSRTSDSTDTQY
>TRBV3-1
ASSLGTIARLRNSPLH
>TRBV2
ASNAGGRTDTQY
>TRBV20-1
SARDPGIHWDEQF
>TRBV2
ASRVGTETQY
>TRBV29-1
STGEAAVTDTQY
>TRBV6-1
ASSEADNYGYT
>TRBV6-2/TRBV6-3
ASRRSTRKETQY
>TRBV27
ASRTYGRGDTQY